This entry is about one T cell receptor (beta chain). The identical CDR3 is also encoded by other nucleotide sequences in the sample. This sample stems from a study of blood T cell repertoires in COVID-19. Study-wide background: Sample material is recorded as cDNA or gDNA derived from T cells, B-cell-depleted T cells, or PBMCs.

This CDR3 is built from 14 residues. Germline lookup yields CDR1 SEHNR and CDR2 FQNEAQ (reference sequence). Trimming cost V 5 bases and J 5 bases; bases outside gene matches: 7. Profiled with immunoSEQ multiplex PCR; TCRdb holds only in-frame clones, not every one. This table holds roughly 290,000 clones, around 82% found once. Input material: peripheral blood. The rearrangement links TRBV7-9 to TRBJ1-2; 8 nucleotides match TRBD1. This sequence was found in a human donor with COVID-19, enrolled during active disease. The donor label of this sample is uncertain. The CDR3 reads CASSPPGQAYGYTF. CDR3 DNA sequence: TGTGCCAGCAGCCCGCCGGGACAGGCGTATGGCTACACCTTC.